This TCR beta chain was identified during a study of blood T cell repertoires in COVID-19. Overall study context: Donors in the United States, Italy and Spain gave samples during acute or convalescent COVID-19. T cells, B-cell-depleted T cells, or PBMCs supplied cDNA or gDNA.

The junction had 4 bases not matched to a gene; V was cut back by 3 bases and J by 1 base. CDR1 LNHDA and CDR2 SQIVND come from the germline V gene (reference sequence). This CDR3 has 16 amino acids. Clones were read by immunoSEQ multiplex PCR, and TCRdb kept only the in-frame ones, dropping some. The sample lists hundreds of thousands of clones, about 85% occurring once. The TCR sequence derives from a man between 18 and 29 years old with active or convalescent COVID-19. This chain joins TRBV19 and TRBJ2-2, with 8 nucleotides matching TRBD1. Sequencing was done on a sample of peripheral blood. CDR3 coding DNA: TGTGCCAGTAGTATTTTAGGGACAGGGAACACCGGGGAGCTGTTTTTT. This gives the protein CASSILGTGNTGELFF.